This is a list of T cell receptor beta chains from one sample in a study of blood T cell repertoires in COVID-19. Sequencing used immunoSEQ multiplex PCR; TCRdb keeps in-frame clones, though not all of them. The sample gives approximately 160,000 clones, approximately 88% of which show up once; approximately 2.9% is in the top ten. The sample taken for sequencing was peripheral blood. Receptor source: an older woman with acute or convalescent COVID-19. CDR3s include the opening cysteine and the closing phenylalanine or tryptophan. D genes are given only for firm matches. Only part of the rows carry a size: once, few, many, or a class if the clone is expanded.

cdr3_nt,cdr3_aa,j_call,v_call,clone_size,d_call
TGTGCCAGCTCACCCAGGATTCTGGACACTGAAGCTTTCTTT,CASSPRILDTEAFF,TRBJ1-1,TRBV18,NA,NA
TGTGCCAGCAGCGCACAGGGTAACTATGGCTACACCTTC,CASSAQGNYGYTF,TRBJ1-2,TRBV6-5,few,NA
TGTGCCAGCAGTGAACTACTAGCTGGGGCCAACGTCCTGACTTTC,CASSELLAGANVLTF,TRBJ2-6,TRBV6-1,NA,NA
TGTGCCAGCAGCTTAGCGGCAGGGAAAGAGACCCAGTACTTC,CASSLAAGKETQYF,TRBJ2-5,TRBV7-6,NA,NA
TGTGCCAGCCTATTGGGTCGGGGAGGCTATGGCTACACCTTC,CASLLGRGGYGYTF,TRBJ1-2,TRBV28,NA,NA
TGTGCCAGCAGCTTAAAGGGAGGGCGGGGTGGTCCAGATACGCAGTATTTT,CASSLKGGRGGPDTQYF,TRBJ2-3,TRBV7-3,NA,TRBD2
TGTGCCAGCAGCTTATTCTCAGGGGGCGAGGGAGAGACCCAGTACTTC,CASSLFSGGEGETQYF,TRBJ2-5,TRBV7-2,NA,TRBD1
TGTGCCATCAGTGAGCCCGGGACAGGGAATGAAAAACTGTTTTTT,CAISEPGTGNEKLFF,TRBJ1-4,TRBV10-3,few,TRBD1
TGTGCCAGCAGTTACACCAGCGTTAACTATGGCTACACCTTC,CASSYTSVNYGYTF,TRBJ1-2,TRBV6-5,NA,NA
TGTGCCAGCAGGATATACAGGGACACCGGGGAGCTGTTTTTT,CASRIYRDTGELFF,TRBJ2-2,TRBV6-1,NA,NA
TGCGCCAGCAGCTTGGCCACAGGTAACGGTAGAGCTTTCTTT,CASSLATGNGRAFF,TRBJ1-1,TRBV5-1,NA,NA
TGTGCCAGCTCACCACCGGCTAGCGCTGATACGCAGTATTTT,CASSPPASADTQYF,TRBJ2-3,TRBV18,once,NA
TGTGCCAGCAGCCCGCGTACTCCGGGCGACAGGGGGAACACTGAAGCTTTCTTT,CASSPRTPGDRGNTEAFF,TRBJ1-1,TRBV7-9,NA,TRBD1